This TCR beta chain is drawn from a study of shared clonotypes between healthy human individuals. Sequencing used immunoSEQ multiplex PCR; TCRdb keeps in-frame clones, though not all of them. The data show about 2.2 million clones, 85% to 95% seen once. CDR3 length equals 15 residues. V dropped 6 bases and J dropped 5; count of bases not matched to a gene: 11. In germline, CDR1 is SQVTM, CDR2 ANQGSEA. Naive-designated CD8 cells lacked CD45RO, were positively enriched for CCR7, and omitted terminally differentiated effector memory CD45RA+ cells. The chain employs TRBV29-1 and TRBJ2-1, with 9 nucleotides matching TRBD1. The sample consisted of naive CD8+ T cells from PBMCs. This clonotype originated in a man aged 18 to 30 in good health. Some clones in this sample may be carry-over from other donors' samples. The CDR3 here is CSVESPGQGHNEQFF. CDR3 in DNA: TGCAGCGTCGAATCTCCGGGACAGGGCCACAATGAGCAGTTCTTC.